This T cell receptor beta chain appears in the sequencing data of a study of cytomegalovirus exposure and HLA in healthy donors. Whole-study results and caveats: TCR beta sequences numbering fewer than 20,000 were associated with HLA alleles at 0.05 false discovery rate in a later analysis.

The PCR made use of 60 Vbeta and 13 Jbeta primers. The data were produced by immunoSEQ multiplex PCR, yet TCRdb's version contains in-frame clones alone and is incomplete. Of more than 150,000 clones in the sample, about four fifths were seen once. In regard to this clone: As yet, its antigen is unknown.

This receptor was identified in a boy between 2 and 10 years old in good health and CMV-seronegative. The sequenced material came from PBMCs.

This CDR3 is CASSQGSGRKSEQFF. CDR3 in DNA: TGCGCCAGCAGCCAAGGAAGCGGGAGGAAGAGTGAGCAGTTCTTC. V is TRBV4-1 and J is TRBJ2-1; TRBD2 aligns across 9 bases. The CDR3 is 15 residues long. V trimming: 1 base; J trimming: 9 bases; junction bases outside the gene matches: 7. Germline-derived CDR1 and CDR2 are MGHRA and YSYEKL.